This T cell receptor (beta chain) was captured by sequencing in a study of regulatory T cells in long-lasting Graves disease. About this clonotype: Antigen specificity is unknown.

Assembly of TCR beta libraries relied on iRepertoire HTBI primers together with Arm-PCR of CDR3 regions. TCRdb analysed the multiplex PCR reads with MiXCR anew, one entry per CDR3 protein. The table records about 460,000 distinct CDR3 sequences, 11% to 15% of them present only once. The time point was: newly diagnosed GD, antithyroid drugs for less than 3 months. The TCR library was made from RNA that had been extracted from PBMCs in TRIzol. Notes on the study in general: Compared with new cases, persistent Graves' patients showed reduced TCR diversity. When disease was persistent, TRBV28, TRBJ1-2 and TRBJ2-5 were the favored segments.

V was pared by 4 bases and J by 4 bases, with 11 bases of the junction left unmatched. The CDR3 covers 16 residues. Per the germline V gene, CDR1 is LNHDA and CDR2 is SQIVND (reference sequence). Separately, the same data were catalogued under a study of T cells in Graves' hyperthyroidism and ophthalmopathy. That study reports: During a first-round RT-PCR of the TCR CDR3, the HTBI primer set was used.

Sequencing used peripheral blood mononuclear cells (PBMCs), obtained at new diagnosis, from a patient treated with antithyroid drugs. The source is a woman aged 45-65 years with Graves disease. The chain carries TRBV19 and TRBJ2-3; TRBD1 aligns across 7 bases. CDR3 in DNA: TGTGCCAGTAGTACGAGAGGGGGCCCAGGGGCAGATACGCAGTATTTT. It is translated as CASSTRGGPGADTQYF.